These 15 T cell receptor beta chains were sequenced from one sample in a study of shared clonotypes between healthy human individuals. Only in-frame clones appear in the TCRdb table, and some are missing; sequencing was by immunoSEQ multiplex PCR. The sample consists of a few million clones, over 85% of them appearing once. Material for sequencing was naive CD4+ T cells sorted from blood. Indicated subset: CD45RA+ positively selected. All receptors derive from a young man in good health.

This chain links TRBV11-2 with TRBJ1-2, with a weak D call TRBD1 (6 bases). The CDR3 is 15 residues long. V was trimmed by 1 base and J by 6 bases, leaving 15 bases between them. The germline CDR1 and CDR2 sequences are SGHAT and FQNNGV. CDR3 coding DNA: TGTGCCAGCAGCTTAGTTCTACAGGGTAGGGATGGCTACACCTTC. Translating it yields CASSLVLQGRDGYTF. The full variable domain, rest sourced from reference TRBV11-2 and TRBJ1-2, is EAGVAQSPRYKIIEKRQSVAFWCNPISGHATLYWYQQILGQGPKLLIQFQNNGVVDDSQLPKDRFSAERLKGVDSTLKIQPAKLEDSAVYLCASSLVLQGRDGYTFGSGTRLTVV.

This chain joins TRBV5-6 and TRBJ2-7; 7 bases match TRBD2. Germline V lookup: CDR1 SGHDT, CDR2 YYEEEE. V lost 0 bases and J lost 3; bases outside the gene matches: 6. The CDR3 extends over 15 amino acids. The DNA for the CDR3 is TGTGCCAGCAGCTTGGAACTAGCGTACAACTACGAGCAGTACTTC. This translates into CASSLELAYNYEQYF.

This rearrangement joins TRBV25-1 to TRBJ2-7; the D is unclear. This CDR3 has 12 residues. The V gene's germline CDR1 is MGHDK and CDR2 SYGVNS. Trimming took 4 bases from V and 7 from J, leaving 11 bases between them. The CDR3 region has the DNA TGTGCCAGCAGTGGTTTATACCGGGAGCAGTACTTC. Its translation: CASSGLYREQYF.

This rearrangement joins TRBV6-6 to TRBJ1-3; D is unclear. Trimming stripped 6 bases from V and 0 bases from J, with 9 bases between. Germline V gene data show CDR1 as MNHNY and CDR2 as SVGAGI (reference sequence). The CDR3 extends over 14 amino acids. This CDR3 reads CASSQISSGNTIYF. In nucleotides, the CDR3 is TGTGCCAGCAGCCAGATATCCTCTGGAAACACCATATATTTT.

The CDR3 loop reads CAISESGTLNGYTF. CDR3 nucleotide sequence: TGTGCCATCAGTGAGTCTGGGACACTTAATGGCTACACCTTC. The J gene is TRBJ1-2, the V gene TRBV10-3; TRBD1 is a possible D gene (6 bases). Germline CDR1 is ENHRY and CDR2 is SYGVKD. V was trimmed by 0 bases and J by 6 bases, leaving 11 bases between them. This CDR3 has 14 residues.

This clone came up a few times. The gene calls are TRBV2 and TRBJ1-4; unclear D gene. V was clipped by 8 bases and J by 2 bases, with 12 bases between them. Looked up from germline, CDR1 is SNHLY and CDR2 is FYNNEI. The CDR3 loop spans 14 amino acids. CDR3 sequence (DNA): TGTGCCAGCGGGGAGGAGGTTACTAATGAAAAACTGTTTTTT. As protein: CASGEEVTNEKLFF.

This sequence joins TRBV5-1 and TRBJ2-7; TRBD1 matches 7 bases. The CDR3 has 14 amino acids. Germline CDR1 and CDR2: SGHRS and YFSETQ. J was trimmed by 5 bases and V by 0 bases; bases with no gene match: 5. The CDR3 DNA reads TGCGCCAGCAGCTTGGAAAGGACAGGTCACGAGCAGTACTTC. Protein: CASSLERTGHEQYF.

The chain employs TRBV7-9 and TRBJ1-3, with D unresolved. V was pared by 6 bases and J by 0 bases, with 3 bases between. This CDR3 has 12 amino acids. The germline V gene has CDR1 SEHNR and CDR2 FQNEAQ (reference sequence). The CDR3 sequence: CASSRSGNTIYF. For the CDR3, the DNA is TGTGCCAGCAGTCGCTCTGGAAACACCATATATTTT.

The rearrangement joins TRBV7-9 to TRBJ2-5; no clear D. This CDR3 contains 11 residues. CDR1 and CDR2 (germline): SEHNR, FQNEAQ (reference sequence). The V gene lost 8 bases and the J gene lost 2 bases, with 6 bases spanning the gap. The CDR3 DNA is TGTGCCAGCGAGGCACAAGAGACCCAGTACTTC. This gives the protein CASEAQETQYF. Full variable domain (outside the CDR3, taken from reference TRBV7-9 and TRBJ2-5): DTGVSQNPRHKITKRGQNVTFRCDPISEHNRLYWYRQTLGQGPEFLTYFQNEAQLEKSRLLSDRFSAERPKGSFSTLEIQRTEQGDSAMYLCASEAQETQYFGPGTRLLVL.

The chain carries TRBV6-1 and TRBJ2-7, with D perhaps matching TRBD1 (5 bases). The germline CDR1 and CDR2 sequences are MNHNS and SASEGT. This CDR3 comprises 14 residues. Trimming shortened V by 3 bases and J by 0 bases, and 9 bases separated the two germline ends. The CDR3 DNA is TGTGCCAGCAGTGACAGGGCCAGCTCCTACGAGCAGTACTTC. Protein: CASSDRASSYEQYF.

This clone has more than one count but fewer than ten. The CDR3 is CASSVGFGGLAVTGELFF. The CDR3 region has the DNA TGTGCCAGCAGCGTAGGATTCGGGGGACTAGCGGTAACCGGGGAGCTGTTTTTT. The chain uses TRBV9 and TRBJ2-2, with TRBD2 identical over 11 bases. The V and J ends lost 0 bases and 5 bases, in that order; junction bases with no gene match: 9. The CDR3 spans 18 residues. Looked up from germline, CDR1 is SGDLS and CDR2 is YYNGEE.

The rearrangement joins TRBV5-1 to TRBJ2-7, with D perhaps matching TRBD1 or TRBD2 (6 bases each). This CDR3 is built from 14 residues. Trimming removed 4 bases at V and 6 bases at J, with 17 bases between. Looked up from germline, CDR1 is SGHRS and CDR2 is YFSETQ. DNA of the CDR3: TGCGCCAGCAGCACCCGTATCGGGGGCAGCGAGCAGTACTTC. Translation: CASSTRIGGSEQYF.

This clone came up a few times. The rearrangement uses TRBV7-2 and TRBJ2-7; a weak D match, TRBD2 (5 bases). V was shortened by 5 bases and J by 3 bases, with 8 bases between the two germline ends. CDR3 length: 12 residues. Germline V CDR1 and CDR2: SGHTA, FQGNSA. The CDR3 is CASSASLYEQYF. The DNA for the CDR3 is TGTGCCAGCAGCGCTAGCCTCTACGAGCAGTACTTC.

The sample holds one count of this clone. The chain combines TRBV19 with TRBJ1-5; D remains unclear. The CDR3 consists of 18 residues. Germline values: CDR1 LNHDA, CDR2 SQIVND (reference sequence). Trimming removed 6 bases at V and 2 bases at J, with 23 bases between. The CDR3 loop is CASRLRVLGPVGNQPQHF. The CDR3 coding sequence is TGTGCCAGTAGGCTGAGGGTGCTCGGACCGGTAGGCAATCAGCCCCAGCATTTT. Complete variable domain (other parts from reference TRBV19 and TRBJ1-5): DGGITQSPKYLFRKEGQNVTLSCEQNLNHDAMYWYRQDPGQGLRLIYYSQIVNDFQKGDIAEGYSVSREKKESFPLTVTSAQKNPTAFYLCASRLRVLGPVGNQPQHFGDGTRLSIL.

The chain employs TRBV29-1 and TRBJ1-1; D unresolved. V dropped 4 bases and J dropped 8 bases, with 17 bases sitting between them. CDR3 length equals 13 residues. In germline, CDR1 is SQVTM, CDR2 ANQGSEA. The CDR3 spells CSVGMQYGSEAFF. Here the CDR3 DNA reads TGCAGCGTTGGCATGCAGTACGGATCCGAAGCTTTCTTT. Variable domain in full (rest from reference TRBV29-1 and TRBJ1-1): SAVISQKPSRDICQRGTSLTIQCQVDSQVTMMFWYRQQPGQSLTLIATANQGSEATYESGFVIDKFPISRPNLTFSTLTVSNMSPEDSSIYLCSVGMQYGSEAFFGQGTRLTVV.